The present T cell receptor (beta chain) was sequenced within a study of sequential checkpoint blockade in melanoma. Study in general: Arm A got nivolumab then ipilimumab; arm B the reverse, 1:1. After both sequences, patients received maintenance nivolumab.

Assay: immunoSEQ multiplex PCR; the TCRdb copy retains only in-frame clones and omits some. The sample has 25,000 to 30,000 clones, about 83% seen once. CDR1 and CDR2 from the germline V gene are SGHTS and YDEGEE. V gave up 2 bases and J gave up 3 bases; unmatched junction bases: 4. The CDR3 is 15 amino acids. Noted treatment: randomized to nivolumab then ipilimumab (arm A) or the reverse (arm B). No patient had prior DNA-damaging chemotherapy. From thawed PBMCs, live CD3+CD8+ cells negative for CD19 and CD56 were sorted. Specimen: CD8+ T cells sorted from blood (inferred from file names), collected from a patient given nivolumab and ipilimumab in sequence. The sequence was obtained from a human donor with melanoma. The genes are TRBV5-8 and TRBJ1-1, with TRBD1 matching over 10 bases. The CDR3 bases are TGTGCCAGCAGCTTAGGGACAGGGGCGTACACTGAAGCTTTCTTT. This sequence encodes CASSLGTGAYTEAFF.